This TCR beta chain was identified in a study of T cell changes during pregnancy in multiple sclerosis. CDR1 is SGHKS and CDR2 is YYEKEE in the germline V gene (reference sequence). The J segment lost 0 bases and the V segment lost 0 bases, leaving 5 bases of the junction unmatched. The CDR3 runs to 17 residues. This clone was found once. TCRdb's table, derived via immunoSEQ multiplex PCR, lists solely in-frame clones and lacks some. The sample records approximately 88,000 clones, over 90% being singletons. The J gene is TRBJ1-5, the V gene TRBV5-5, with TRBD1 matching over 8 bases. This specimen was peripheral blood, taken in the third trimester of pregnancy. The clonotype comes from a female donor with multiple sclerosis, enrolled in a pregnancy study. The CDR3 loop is CASSLDPGQVSNQPQHF. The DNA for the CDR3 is TGTGCCAGCAGCTTGGATCCGGGACAGGTTAGCAATCAGCCCCAGCATTTT.